This record looks at one TCR beta chain sequence and its context. Germline V gene lookup returns CDR1 LGHDT and CDR2 YNNKEL (reference sequence). Trimming removed 8 bases at V and 12 bases at J, with 13 bases between. There are 11 residues in the CDR3. This sample was included in a study of blood T cell repertoires in COVID-19. Libraries were prepared by immunoSEQ multiplex PCR; TCRdb keeps only in-frame clonotypes and omits some of them. This sample yields about 270,000 clones, of which about 88% are seen a single time; around 2.9% belongs to the top ten. This clonotype was obtained from a woman in her forties or fifties who had recovered from COVID-19. The chain is built from TRBV3-1 (or the pseudogene TRBV3-2) and TRBJ1-4; D unclear. Sequencing was performed on PBMCs or T cells enriched from blood (not recorded which). CDR3 DNA sequence: TGTGCCAGCCGAGGGTCTATTGAACTGTTTTTT. Protein: CASRGSIELFF.